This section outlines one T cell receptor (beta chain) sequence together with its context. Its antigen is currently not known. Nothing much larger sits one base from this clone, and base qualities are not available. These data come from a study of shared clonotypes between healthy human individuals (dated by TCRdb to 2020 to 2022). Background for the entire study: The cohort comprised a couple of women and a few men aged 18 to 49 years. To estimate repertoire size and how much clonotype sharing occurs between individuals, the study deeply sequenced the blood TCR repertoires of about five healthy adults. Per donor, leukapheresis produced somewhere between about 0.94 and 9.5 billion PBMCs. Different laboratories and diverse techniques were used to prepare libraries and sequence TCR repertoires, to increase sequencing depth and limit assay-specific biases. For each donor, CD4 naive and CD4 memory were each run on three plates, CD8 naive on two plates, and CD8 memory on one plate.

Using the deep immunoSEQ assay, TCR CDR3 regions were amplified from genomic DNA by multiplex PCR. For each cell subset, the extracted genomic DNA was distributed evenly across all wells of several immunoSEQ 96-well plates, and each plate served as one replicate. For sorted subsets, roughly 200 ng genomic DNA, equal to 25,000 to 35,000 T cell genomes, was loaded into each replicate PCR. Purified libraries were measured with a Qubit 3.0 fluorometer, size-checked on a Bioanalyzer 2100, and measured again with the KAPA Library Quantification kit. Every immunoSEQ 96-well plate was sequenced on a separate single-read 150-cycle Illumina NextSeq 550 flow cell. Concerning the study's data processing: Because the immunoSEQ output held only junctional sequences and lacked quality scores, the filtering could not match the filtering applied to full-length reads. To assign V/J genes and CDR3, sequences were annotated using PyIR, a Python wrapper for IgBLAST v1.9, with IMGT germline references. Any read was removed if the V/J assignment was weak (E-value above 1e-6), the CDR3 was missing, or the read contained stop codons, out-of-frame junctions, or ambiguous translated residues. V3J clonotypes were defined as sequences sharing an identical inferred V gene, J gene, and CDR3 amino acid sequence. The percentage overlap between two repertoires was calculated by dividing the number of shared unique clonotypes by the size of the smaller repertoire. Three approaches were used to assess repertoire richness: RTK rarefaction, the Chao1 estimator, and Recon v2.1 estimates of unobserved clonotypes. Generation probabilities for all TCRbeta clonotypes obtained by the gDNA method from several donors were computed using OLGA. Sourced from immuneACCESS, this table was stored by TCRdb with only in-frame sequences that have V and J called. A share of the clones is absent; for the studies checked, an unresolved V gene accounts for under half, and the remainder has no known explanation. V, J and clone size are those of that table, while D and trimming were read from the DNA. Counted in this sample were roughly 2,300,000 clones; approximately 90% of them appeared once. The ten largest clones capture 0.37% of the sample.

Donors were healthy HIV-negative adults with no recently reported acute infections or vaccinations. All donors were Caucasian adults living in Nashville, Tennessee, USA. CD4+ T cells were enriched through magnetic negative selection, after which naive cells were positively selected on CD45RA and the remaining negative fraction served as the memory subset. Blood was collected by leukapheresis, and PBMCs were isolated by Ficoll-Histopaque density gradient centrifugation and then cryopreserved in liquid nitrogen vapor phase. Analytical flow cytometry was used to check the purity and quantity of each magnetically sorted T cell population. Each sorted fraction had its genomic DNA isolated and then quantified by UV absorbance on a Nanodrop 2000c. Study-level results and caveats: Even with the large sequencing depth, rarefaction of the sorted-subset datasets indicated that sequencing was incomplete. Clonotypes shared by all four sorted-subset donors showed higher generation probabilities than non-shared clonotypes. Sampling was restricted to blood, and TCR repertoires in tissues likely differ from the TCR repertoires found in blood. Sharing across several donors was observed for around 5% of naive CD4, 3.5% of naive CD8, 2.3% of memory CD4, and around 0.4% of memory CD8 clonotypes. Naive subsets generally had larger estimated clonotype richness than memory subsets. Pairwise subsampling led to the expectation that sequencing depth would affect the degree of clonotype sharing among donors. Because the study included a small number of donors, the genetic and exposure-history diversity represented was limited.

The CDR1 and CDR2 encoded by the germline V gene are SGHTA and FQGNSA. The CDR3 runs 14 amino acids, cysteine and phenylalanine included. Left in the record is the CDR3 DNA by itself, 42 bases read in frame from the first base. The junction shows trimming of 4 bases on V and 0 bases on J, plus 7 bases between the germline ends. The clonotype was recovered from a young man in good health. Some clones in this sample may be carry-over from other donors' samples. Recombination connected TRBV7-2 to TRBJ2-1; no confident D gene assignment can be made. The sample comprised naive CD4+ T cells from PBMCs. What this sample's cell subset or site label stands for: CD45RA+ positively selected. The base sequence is TGTGCCAGCAGCTCGAAGAGCTCCTACAATGAGCAGTTCTTC. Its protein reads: CASSSKSSYNEQFF.